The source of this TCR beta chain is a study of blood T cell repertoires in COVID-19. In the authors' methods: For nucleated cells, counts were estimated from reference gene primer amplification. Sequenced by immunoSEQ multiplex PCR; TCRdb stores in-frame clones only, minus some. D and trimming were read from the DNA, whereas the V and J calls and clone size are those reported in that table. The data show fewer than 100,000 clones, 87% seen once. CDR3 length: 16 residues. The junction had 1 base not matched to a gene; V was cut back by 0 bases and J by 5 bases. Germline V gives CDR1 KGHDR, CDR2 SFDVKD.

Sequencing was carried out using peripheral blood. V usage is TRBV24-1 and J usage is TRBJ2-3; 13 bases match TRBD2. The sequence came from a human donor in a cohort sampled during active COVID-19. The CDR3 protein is CATSDLGLAGEDTQYF. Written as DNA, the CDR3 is TGTGCCACCAGTGATTTGGGACTAGCGGGAGAAGATACGCAGTATTTT.